These T cell receptor beta chains were read from a single sample in a study of blood T cell repertoires in COVID-19. Sequencing used immunoSEQ multiplex PCR; TCRdb keeps in-frame clones, though not all of them. The sample holds around 170,000 clones, under 90% seen once. The sequenced sample consisted of peripheral blood. The receptors come from a man aged 25-40 years with active or convalescent COVID-19. The CDR3 runs from the conserved cysteine through the conserved F or W. A D gene is named only where the DNA matches it firmly. Expanded clones are given a class, and other clones once, few, many or no size at all.

j_call v_call d_call clone_size cdr3_aa cdr3_nt
TRBJ2-3 TRBV6-5 TRBD2 - CASSQRGSRTDTQYF TGTGCCAGCAGCCAGCGGGGGTCTCGCACAGATACGCAGTATTTT
TRBJ2-5 TRBV30 - once CAWSGWGVGTQYF TGTGCCTGGAGTGGCTGGGGGGTCGGGACCCAGTACTTC
TRBJ1-1 TRBV5-1 TRBD1 - CASSLEGANTEAFF TGCGCCAGCAGCTTGGAGGGGGCCAACACTGAAGCTTTCTTT
TRBJ1-1 TRBV5-1 TRBD1 - CASSSRDRDTEAFF TGCGCCAGCAGCTCCCGGGACAGGGACACTGAAGCTTTCTTT
TRBJ2-3 TRBV27 - - CASSLYSGYRTDTQYF TGTGCCAGCAGTTTATATAGCGGTTACCGCACAGATACGCAGTATTTT
TRBJ1-4 TRBV9 TRBD1 - CASSAGQGYNEKLFF TGTGCCAGCAGCGCCGGACAGGGGTATAATGAAAAACTGTTTTTT
TRBJ1-1 TRBV28 TRBD1 - CASSWSGQGNAEAFF TGTGCCAGCAGTTGGTCGGGACAGGGAAACGCTGAAGCTTTCTTT
TRBJ1-1 TRBV19 - - CASKVSRVTEAFF TGTGCCAGTAAGGTGTCCCGGGTCACTGAAGCTTTCTTT
TRBJ1-1 TRBV21-1 - - CASSKGRDRVGPNTEAFF TGTGCCAGCAGCAAAGGAAGGGACAGGGTGGGACCCAACACTGAAGCTTTCTTT
TRBJ1-3 TRBV25-1 - - CASSTREGSDTIYF TGTGCCAGCAGCACTCGGGAAGGGTCAGACACCATATATTTT
TRBJ2-3 TRBV30 - - CAWDIQGRGTDTQYF TGTGCCTGGGATATACAGGGACGGGGCACAGATACGCAGTATTTT
TRBJ2-1 TRBV11-3 - - CASSSGSAPRVNEQFF TGTGCCAGCAGCTCAGGGTCGGCTCCTAGGGTGAATGAGCAGTTCTTC
TRBJ2-3 TRBV7-9 - - CASSEITDTQYF TGTGCCAGCAGCGAGATCACAGATACGCAGTATTTT
TRBJ2-1 TRBV25-1 - - CASSGTQTHNEQFF TGTGCCAGCTCCGGGACACAGACTCACAATGAGCAGTTCTTC
TRBJ1-5 TRBV19 - few CASSKGPSVAQHF TGTGCCAGTAGTAAAGGCCCGAGCGTGGCCCAGCATTTT
TRBJ1-1 TRBV19 - - CASSILSGSMNTEAFF TGTGCCAGTAGTATTCTCTCAGGGTCAATGAACACTGAAGCTTTCTTT
TRBJ1-1 TRBV7-2 - - CASSSIGAFQGPSEAFF TGTGCCAGCAGCTCGATTGGGGCCTTTCAGGGTCCCTCTGAAGCTTTCTTT
TRBJ2-1 TRBV3-1/TRBV3-2 - - CASSQDFLGLAPHYNEQFF TGTGCCAGCAGCCAAGATTTTTTGGGACTGGCCCCCCACTACAATGAGCAGTTCTTC
TRBJ1-1 TRBV11-2 TRBD1 - CASSPGGPNTEAFF TGTGCCAGCAGTCCAGGGGGTCCGAACACTGAAGCTTTCTTT
TRBJ1-4 TRBV5-1 TRBD1 - CASSSNPGQVPRGKLFF TGCGCCAGCAGCTCAAATCCGGGACAGGTTCCGAGGGGTAAACTGTTTTTT
TRBJ1-3 TRBV4-3 - - CASSQDAGGISFNTIYF TGCGCCAGCAGCCAAGACGCGGGCGGGATAAGCTTCAACACCATATATTTT
TRBJ1-6 TRBV7-2 TRBD1 - CASSPTDRGYNSPLHF TGTGCCAGCAGCCCGACCGACAGGGGTTATAATTCACCCCTCCACTTT
TRBJ1-1 TRBV6-5 TRBD1 - CASSIQGATEAFF TGTGCCAGCAGTATACAGGGGGCAACTGAAGCTTTCTTT
TRBJ1-6 TRBV4-1 - - CASRQGGPNSPLHF TGCGCCAGCAGGCAAGGGGGGCCGAATTCACCCCTCCACTTT
TRBJ2-1 TRBV30 - - CAWAPGSYNEQFF TGTGCCTGGGCCCCCGGCTCCTACAATGAGCAGTTCTTC
TRBJ1-5 TRBV7-8 - once CASSPTNSNQPQHF TGTGCCAGCAGTCCGACTAATAGCAATCAGCCCCAGCATTTT
TRBJ2-1 TRBV10-1 TRBD2 few CASSPRGMGGEQFF TGCGCCAGCAGTCCACGGGGGATGGGGGGGGAGCAGTTCTTC